A selection of T cell receptor beta chains follows, all from one sample in a study of regulatory T cells in long-lasting Graves disease. TCRdb itself ran the multiplex PCR reads through MiXCR, one entry per CDR3 protein. The sample consists of roughly 510,000 distinct CDR3 sequences, around 15% of them appearing once. Separately, the same data were catalogued under a study of T cells in Graves' hyperthyroidism and ophthalmopathy.

This specimen consisted of peripheral blood mononuclear cells (PBMCs), obtained at new diagnosis, from a patient treated with antithyroid drugs. These receptor sequences come from a man younger than 35 with Graves disease. Both conserved end residues are part of each CDR3. The D gene is left open where the match is weak. Clone size, where shown, is once, few, many, or a class for clones that have expanded.

TRBJ1-4 TRBV20-1 TRBD1 . TGCAGTGCTAGAGCGATACCGGGACAGGGAATTGGGGAACTGTTTTTT CSARAIPGQGIGELFF
TRBJ1-1 TRBV14 TRBD1 . TGTGCCAGCAGGACCGGGACAGGGCCTTTCTTGAACACTGAAGCTTTCTTT CASRTGTGPFLNTEAFF
TRBJ1-4 TRBV16 . few TGTGCCAGCAGAACTAAGGAAGCAACTAATGAAAAACTGTTTTTT CASRTKEATNEKLFF
TRBJ1-6 TRBV6-1 . once TGTGCCAGCAGCGGGACTGGCAGTTCACCCCTCCACTTT CASSGTGSSPLHF
TRBJ2-2 TRBV3-1 TRBD2 few TGTGCCAGCAGCCCCTCACCCGGGACTAGCGTAACCGGGGAGCTGTTTTTT CASSPSPGTSVTGELFF
TRBJ1-1 TRBV3-1 . many TGTGCCAGCAGCCAAGGGCCCAACACTGAAGCTTTCTTT CASSQGPNTEAFF
TRBJ1-5 TRBV6-1 TRBD1 few TGTGCCAGCAGTGAGACAGGGACGAGACAGCCCCAGCATTTT CASSETGTRQPQHF
TRBJ2-3 TRBV7-9 . many TGTGCCAGCAGCTTAGTCTCCGGGAGTAGCACAGATACGCAGTATTTT CASSLVSGSSTDTQYF
TRBJ2-1 TRBV19 TRBD2 . TGTGCCAGTGCCCGTAGCGGGAGCCCGGAGCAGTTCTTC CASARSGSPEQFF
TRBJ2-1 TRBV29-1 TRBD2 . TGCAGCGGCGGAGGAGGGATTAGCGGGATTAACTACAATGAGCAGTTCTTC CSGGGGISGINYNEQFF
TRBJ1-1 TRBV5-6 . . TGTGCCAGCAGCTTGGCGGGTGCGGGAAGAGCTGAAGCTTTCTTT CASSLAGAGRAEAFF
TRBJ1-1 TRBV5-1 . few TGCGCCAGCAGCTCTACGCGGACGTGGAACACTGAAGCTTTCTTT CASSSTRTWNTEAFF
TRBJ2-7 TRBV24-1 TRBD1 few TGTGCCACCAGTGACCCAGGGGGCGAGCAGTACTTC CATSDPGGEQYF
TRBJ1-5 TRBV7-3 . many TGTGCCATACCTCACGAGGCGGGCAATCAGCCCCAGCATTTT CAIPHEAGNQPQHF
TRBJ1-2 TRBV29-1 TRBD1 . TGCAGCGTTGTGGCCGGGACAGGGGGCTACTATGGCTACACCTTC CSVVAGTGGYYGYTF
TRBJ2-7 TRBV20-1 TRBD2 few TGCAGTGCGGGACGCGGGACTAGCGGTTACGAGCAGTACTTC CSAGRGTSGYEQYF
TRBJ2-5 TRBV28 TRBD1 many TGTGCCAGCCGGGACAGGGTTGGAGAGACCCAGTACTTC CASRDRVGETQYF
TRBJ2-2 TRBV7-9 . . TGTGCCAGCAGCCTCCGGACAAGTGGCACCGGGGAGCTGTTTTTT CASSLRTSGTGELFF
TRBJ2-4 TRBV6-2/TRBV6-3 TRBD2 . TGTGCCAGCAGTAAGGGACTAGCGGGGGCCAAAAACATTCAGTACTTC CASSKGLAGAKNIQYF
TRBJ2-1 TRBV14 TRBD2 . TGTGCCAGCAGCCAAGATTGGGGACTAGCGGGAGGTAGGGCCTACAATGAGCAGTTCTTC CASSQDWGLAGGRAYNEQFF
TRBJ2-7 TRBV12-3/TRBV12-4 . many TGTGCCAGCACCGCCGGGCAGGGGCCCTACGAGCAGTACTTC CASTAGQGPYEQYF
TRBJ2-1 TRBV13 TRBD2 . TGTGCCAGCACCCCCCTAGCGGGAGGCGATGAGCAGTTCTTC CASTPLAGGDEQFF
TRBJ1-1 TRBV19 . . TGTGCCAGTAGTCCAAGGGTGGGTGAAGCTTTCTTT CASSPRVGEAFF
TRBJ2-1 TRBV7-3 TRBD2 . TGTGCCAGCAGCTGGAGCGGGGGGGGCACTGAGCAGTTCTTC CASSWSGGGTEQFF
TRBJ1-1 TRBV6-1 . . TGTGCCAGCAGAGAATCGCCAAACACTGAAGCTTTCTTT CASRESPNTEAFF
TRBJ1-6 TRBV27 . few TGTGCCAGCAGTTCAAGGATAGGGGGGGACGATAATTCACCCCTCCACTTT CASSSRIGGDDNSPLHF
TRBJ2-5 TRBV5-1 . . TGCGCCAGCAGCGGGGTCACCGGGGAGACCCAGTACTTC CASSGVTGETQYF
TRBJ2-7 TRBV28 TRBD1 few TGTGCCAGCAAATCTCAGGGACAGGGAGGTTACGAGCAGTACTTC CASKSQGQGGYEQYF
TRBJ2-1 TRBV27 TRBD2 few TGTGCCAGCAACTTCCAGGGCGGGACTAGCGGGAGTAGCGACAATGAGCAGTTCTTC CASNFQGGTSGSSDNEQFF
TRBJ2-5 TRBV27 TRBD2 many TGTGCCAGCAGTCTAGCGGGGGAGTACCAAGAGACCCAGTACTTC CASSLAGEYQETQYF
TRBJ2-4 TRBV2 TRBD2 many TGTGCCAGCAGTGTCGGGAGGGCCATAAAAAACATTCAGTACTTC CASSVGRAIKNIQYF
TRBJ2-2 TRBV7-9 TRBD2 once TGTGCCAGCAGATTAGCGGGAGGGCGCACCGGGGAGCTGTTTTTT CASRLAGGRTGELFF
TRBJ1-1 TRBV6-1 . . TGTGCCAGCAGTGAAGCAATCTTTGACACTGAAGCTTTCTTT CASSEAIFDTEAFF
TRBJ2-1 TRBV9 TRBD2 . TGTGCCAGCAGCGTCGTTCGGGGAGGGAGCTCCTACAATGAGCAGTTCTTC CASSVVRGGSSYNEQFF
TRBJ2-3 TRBV13 TRBD2 few TGTGCCAGCGGCGATGAGCGGGAGCTGGGAGATCCCTCACTCACAGATACGCAGTATTTT CASGDERELGDPSLTDTQYF
TRBJ1-5 TRBV3-1 . many TGTGCCAGCAGCCAAGGCACTGGGGGCGGTCAGCCCCAGCATTTT CASSQGTGGGQPQHF
TRBJ1-2 TRBV18 TRBD1 . TGTGCCAGCTCACCGAGAACCGGGACAGGGGGCCGCTATGGCTACACCTTC CASSPRTGTGGRYGYTF
TRBJ2-3 TRBV7-2 . few TGTGCCAGCATTTTTGGGGCGGCGGATACGCAGTATTTT CASIFGAADTQYF
TRBJ2-1 TRBV5-1 TRBD2 few TGCGCCAGCAGCGGAGGTACGGGAGGGCTATACAATGAGCAGTTCTTC CASSGGTGGLYNEQFF
TRBJ2-6 TRBV28 . few TGTGCCAGCAGTCAAAGGGGGTCTGGGGCCAACGTCCTGACTTTC CASSQRGSGANVLTF
TRBJ2-7 TRBV29-1 TRBD1 many TGCAGCGTTGAAGAGTTCCAGGGGGCTCCTTTCGAGCAGTACTTC CSVEEFQGAPFEQYF